This T cell receptor beta chain was captured in a study of T cell responses to AZD1222 COVID-19 vaccine. Study-wide points: Repertoire collection took place solely once the T cell response had peaked.

Profiling relied on immunoSEQ multiplex PCR, and the TCRdb table lists in-frame clones only, not all of them. The sample contains around 130,000 clones, 80% to 95% of which appear only once. Remarks on this clone: Its matching antigen is unknown.

This CDR3 is 16 amino acids long. CDR1 and CDR2 (germline): MDHEN, SYDVKM. V lost 6 bases, J lost 0 bases, and 5 bases stayed unmatched. The material was peripheral blood, obtained on day 0 of AZD1222 vaccination. The chain uses TRBV28 and TRBJ1-3; 10 bases are shared with TRBD1. The receptor's source is an adult in good health. The CDR3 loop reads CASRGDRGFSGNTIYF. The CDR3, as DNA: TGTGCCAGCAGAGGGGACAGGGGATTCTCTGGAAACACCATATATTTT.